Below are 14 T cell receptor beta chains sequenced from a single sample in a study of blood T cell repertoires in COVID-19 (dated by TCRdb to 2020 to 2022). Library generation was performed with the immunoSEQ multiplex PCR assay. TCRdb took this table from immuneACCESS and kept in-frame rearrangements with V and J called. Such tables lack part of the clones; where checked against another copy, unresolved V genes explain under half of the gap, and the rest is unexplained. The sample table shows 150,000 to 200,000 clones, and roughly 89% are seen once. The ten largest clones take up 9.5% to 15% of the sample. Sequencing was done on a sample of peripheral blood. The receptor source for this set is a woman in her 70s with COVID-19, enrolled during active disease.

The J gene is TRBJ1-5, the V gene TRBV28, with TRBD1 identical over 9 bases. The length of the CDR3 is 15 residues. The J segment lost 6 bases and the V segment lost 7 bases, leaving 10 bases of the junction unmatched. The germline V gene encodes CDR1 MDHEN and CDR2 SYDVKM. CDR3 sequence (DNA): TGTGCCAGCATCACCTCGGGACAGGGAACTCAGCCCCAGCATTTT. This translates into CASITSGQGTQPQHF.

The chain joins TRBV4-1 to TRBJ1-5; 9 positions match TRBD1. V was pared by 5 bases and J by 7 bases, with 9 bases of the junction left unmatched. Germline CDR1 is MGHRA and CDR2 is YSYEKL. The CDR3 is made up of 15 amino acids. CDR3 region: CASSDRGGTSQPQHF. The CDR3 coding sequence is TGCGCCAGCAGCGACAGGGGGGGGACGAGCCAGCCCCAGCATTTT.

This chain links TRBV28 with TRBJ1-5; D is perhaps TRBD1 (5 bases). The CDR3 covers 16 residues. Trimming removed 6 bases from V and 2 bases from J, with 17 bases in between. Germline lookup yields CDR1 MDHEN and CDR2 SYDVKM. CDR3 residues: CASRNWKGRGNQPQHF. CDR3 DNA: TGTGCCAGCAGGAACTGGAAGGGGCGAGGCAATCAGCCCCAGCATTTT.

This chain uses TRBV11-1 with TRBJ2-7; 8 bases line up with TRBD2. Germline CDR1 and CDR2: SGHAT and FQDESV (reference sequence). CDR3 length: 14 amino acids. The junction had 6 bases not matched to a gene; V was cut back by 5 bases and J by 3 bases. For the CDR3, the DNA is TGTGCCAGCAGCGGATCCGGGACTAGCTACGAGCAGTACTTC. Protein product: CASSGSGTSYEQYF.

The chain is built from TRBV3-1 (or the pseudogene TRBV3-2) and TRBJ2-1; 14 bases are shared with TRBD2. V trimming: 1 base; J trimming: 6 bases; junction bases outside the gene matches: 8. In germline, CDR1 is LGHDT, CDR2 YNNKEL (reference sequence). The CDR3 length is 18 residues. CDR3 protein: CASSQVRTSGRTRNEQFF. Here the CDR3 DNA reads TGTGCCAGCAGCCAAGTGCGGACTAGCGGGAGGACGCGCAATGAGCAGTTCTTC.

V usage is TRBV5-5 and J usage is TRBJ1-1; D is uncertain. The CDR3 length is 13 residues. V lost 5 bases to trimming and J lost 1 base, with 9 bases between them. Germline V lookup: CDR1 SGHKS, CDR2 YYEKEE (reference sequence). Here the CDR3 DNA reads TGTGCCAGCAGGGCGGAACAGAACACTGAAGCTTTCTTT. It is translated as CASRAEQNTEAFF.

The chain employs TRBV6-5 and TRBJ2-3, with D unclear. Germline V gene data show CDR1 as MNHEY and CDR2 as SVGAGI. The CDR3 length is 11 residues. Trimming pared 6 bases from V and 5 bases from J, leaving 6 bases between. Here the CDR3 reads CASRIEDTQYF. CDR3 sequence (DNA): TGTGCCAGCAGAATAGAAGATACGCAGTATTTT.

The J gene is TRBJ2-1, the V gene TRBV28; 7 positions match TRBD2. The V gene end was trimmed by 4 bases and the J gene end by 9 bases; junction bases not matched to a gene: 12. This CDR3 is 15 amino acids long. Looked up from germline, CDR1 is MDHEN and CDR2 is SYDVKM. DNA of the CDR3: TGTGCCAGCAGTTCCGCTAGCGGAGGTGTGGGTGAGCAGTTCTTC. Its translation is CASSSASGGVGEQFF. Variable domain in full (rest from reference TRBV28 and TRBJ2-1): DVKVTQSSRYLVKRTGEKVFLECVQDMDHENMFWYRQDPGLGLRLIYFSYDVKMKEKGDIPEGYSVSREKKERFSLILESASTNQTSMYLCASSSASGGVGEQFFGPGTRLTVL.

This chain links TRBV10-3 with TRBJ1-1; tentatively, D is TRBD1 (5 bases). V was trimmed by 11 bases and J by 4 bases, leaving 11 bases between them. The CDR3 runs 11 residues. Germline V gene sequence: CDR1 ENHRY, CDR2 SYGVKD. The CDR3 loop is CAHGRGTEAFF. CDR3 in DNA: TGTGCCCATGGAAGGGGCACTGAAGCTTTCTTT.

This sequence joins TRBV19 and TRBJ2-7, with a weak D call TRBD2 (7 bases). The CDR3 sequence is 14 residues long. The V end was cut by 6 bases, the J end by 2 bases, with 14 bases between. From germline, CDR1 is LNHDA and CDR2 SQIVND (reference sequence). The chain's CDR3 is CASSGGGGTYEQYF. The CDR3 DNA sequence: TGTGCCAGTAGCGGAGGGGGAGGGACCTACGAGCAGTACTTC.

The chain is built from TRBV18 and TRBJ1-4; D gene ambiguous. The V gene's germline CDR1 is KGHSH and CDR2 LQKENI. V lost 5 bases, J lost 3 bases, and 7 bases lay in between. CDR3 size: 13 residues. The CDR3 sequence is CASSGPPNEKLFF. CDR3 coding DNA: TGTGCCAGCTCAGGGCCGCCTAATGAAAAACTGTTTTTT.

The CDR3 region is CASSGQQGAGGELFF. The CDR3 DNA reads as TGTGCCAGCAGTGGCCAACAGGGGGCCGGCGGGGAGCTGTTTTTT. The chain recombines TRBV28 with TRBJ2-2; 9 bases align to TRBD1. V lost 5 bases to trimming and J lost 7 bases; unmatched junction nucleotides: 8. The CDR3 extends over 15 amino acids. CDR1 MDHEN and CDR2 SYDVKM come from the germline V gene. The full variable domain, with the rest looked up from reference TRBV28 and TRBJ2-2, is DVKVTQSSRYLVKRTGEKVFLECVQDMDHENMFWYRQDPGLGLRLIYFSYDVKMKEKGDIPEGYSVSREKKERFSLILESASTNQTSMYLCASSGQQGAGGELFFGEGSRLTVL.

The genes are TRBV12-3 or TRBV12-4 and TRBJ1-5, with TRBD1 as a possible D gene (5 bases). The CDR3 consists of 12 residues. V lost 2 bases to trimming and J lost 7 bases, with 6 bases between them. The DNA for the CDR3 is TGTGCCAGCAGTTTATGGGGCCAGCCCCAGCATTTT. Its translation is CASSLWGQPQHF.

This rearrangement joins TRBV6-5 to TRBJ1-1, with a possible D match to TRBD1 (5 bases). The V gene's germline CDR1 is MNHEY and CDR2 SVGAGI. V shed 6 bases and J shed 0 bases, with 11 bases lying between them. The CDR3 is 14 residues long. CDR3 residues: CASSQQVMNTEAFF. CDR3 coding DNA: TGTGCCAGCAGCCAACAGGTCATGAACACTGAAGCTTTCTTT.